This TCR beta chain was documented in a study of T cell clones after liver transplantation. Looking at the study overall: Blood was drawn pre-transplant, before withdrawal, and after full or failed withdrawal.

This clone was counted a single time. Sequencing used immunoSEQ multiplex PCR; TCRdb keeps in-frame clones, though not all of them. The sample lists around 97,000 clones; around 80% were seen once. The source of this sequence is a human patient who received a liver transplant. Some of the T cells may derive from the graft donor. This specimen was CD4+ T cells from blood, taken approximately 43 months after liver transplant.

The CDR3 sequence: CASSPLGDYYYEQYF. The CDR3 DNA follows: TGCGCCAGCAGCCCGTTAGGGGACTACTACTACGAGCAGTACTTC. The gene calls are TRBV5-1 and TRBJ2-7, with TRBD2 matching 7 bases. V shed 4 bases, J shed 3 bases, and the junction held 10 bases outside the gene matches. The CDR3 covers 15 residues. Germline-derived CDR1 and CDR2 are SGHRS and YFSETQ.